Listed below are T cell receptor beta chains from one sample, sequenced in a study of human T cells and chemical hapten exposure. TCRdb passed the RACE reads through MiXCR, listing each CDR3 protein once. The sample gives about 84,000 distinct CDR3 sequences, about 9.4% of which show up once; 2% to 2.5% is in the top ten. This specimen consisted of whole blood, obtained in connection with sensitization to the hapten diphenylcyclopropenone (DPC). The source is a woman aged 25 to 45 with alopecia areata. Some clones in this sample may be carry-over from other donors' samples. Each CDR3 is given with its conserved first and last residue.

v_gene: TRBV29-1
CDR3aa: CSPQGSEAFF

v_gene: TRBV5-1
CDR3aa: CASTTGGAGNTIYF

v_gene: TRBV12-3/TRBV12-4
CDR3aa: CASRLQENTEAFF

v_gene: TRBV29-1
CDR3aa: CSVRLADYEQYF

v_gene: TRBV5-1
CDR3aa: CASSLGERHNEQFF

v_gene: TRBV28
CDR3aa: CASSSPATSSYNSPLHF

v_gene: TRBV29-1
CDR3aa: CSVRDYKRQYF

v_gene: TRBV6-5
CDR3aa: CASRTTSGGETQYF

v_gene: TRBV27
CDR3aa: CASSLGQYSYEQYF

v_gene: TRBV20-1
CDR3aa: CSARIQGTTNEKLFF

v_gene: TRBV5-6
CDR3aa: CASSQTGGPYNEQFF

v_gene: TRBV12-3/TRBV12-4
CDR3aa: CASSILSGANVLTF

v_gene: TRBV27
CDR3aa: CASRRQGEGGGYTF

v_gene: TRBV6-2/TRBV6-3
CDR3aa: CASGAPGLAGLYQETQYF

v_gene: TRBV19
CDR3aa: CASSMTDQLSEKLFF

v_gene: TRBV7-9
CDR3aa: CASSLRLAGDDEQFF

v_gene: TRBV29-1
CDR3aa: CSARRGSVETQYF

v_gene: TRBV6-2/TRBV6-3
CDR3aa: CASSYSKDGTPGAYEQYF

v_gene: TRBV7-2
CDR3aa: CASSRREESSYNEQFF

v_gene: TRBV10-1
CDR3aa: CASIVQGARADYGYTF

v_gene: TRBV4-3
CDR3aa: CASSPSQGSSYEQYF

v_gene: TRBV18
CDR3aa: CASSLLATEANTEAFF

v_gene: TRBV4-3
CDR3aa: CASSQGGLAGTEAFF

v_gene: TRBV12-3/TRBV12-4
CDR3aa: CASSLNNRDGNQPQHF

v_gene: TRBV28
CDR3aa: CASSLGGAQQPQHF